This TCR beta chain came from a study of blood T cell repertoires in COVID-19. Study information: Italy, Spain and the United States were the sources of the convalescent and acute COVID-19 samples.

The method was immunoSEQ multiplex PCR; TCRdb's version includes in-frame clones alone and lacks a portion of them. The data contain roughly 190,000 clones, more than 65% of them singletons. Germline V gives CDR1 MGHRA, CDR2 YSYEKL. The CDR3 has 18 residues. V lost 0 bases to trimming and J lost 2 bases; unmatched junction nucleotides: 12. Residents of around 24 US areas, aged about 18 to 89 years, made up the participants. In assigning cohorts, the study relied on participant-reported clinical history. The receptor's source is a woman aged 45-59 years with acute COVID-19. The sequencing sample was made of PBMCs or T cells enriched from blood (not recorded which). The J gene is TRBJ1-2, the V gene TRBV4-1; TRBD1 matches 7 bases. This CDR3 is CASSQDIAQGEGNYGYTF. In DNA form, the CDR3 reads TGCGCCAGCAGCCAAGATATAGCCCAGGGGGAAGGAAACTATGGCTACACCTTC.